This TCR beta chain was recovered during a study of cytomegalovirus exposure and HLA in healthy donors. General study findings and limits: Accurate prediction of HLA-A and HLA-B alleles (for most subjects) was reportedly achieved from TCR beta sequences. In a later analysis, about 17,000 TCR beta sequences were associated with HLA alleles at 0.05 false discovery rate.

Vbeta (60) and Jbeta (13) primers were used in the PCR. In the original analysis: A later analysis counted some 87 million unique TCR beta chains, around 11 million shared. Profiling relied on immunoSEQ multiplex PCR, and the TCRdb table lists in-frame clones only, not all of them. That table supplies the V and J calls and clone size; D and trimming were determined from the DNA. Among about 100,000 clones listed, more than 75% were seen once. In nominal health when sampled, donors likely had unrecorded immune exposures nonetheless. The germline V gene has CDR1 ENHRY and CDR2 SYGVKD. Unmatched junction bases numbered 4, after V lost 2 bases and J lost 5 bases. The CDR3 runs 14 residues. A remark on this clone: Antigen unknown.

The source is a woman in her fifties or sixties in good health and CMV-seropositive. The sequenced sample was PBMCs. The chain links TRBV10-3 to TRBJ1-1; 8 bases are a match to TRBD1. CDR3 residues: CAISEQGARTEAFF. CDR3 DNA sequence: TGTGCCATCAGTGAGCAGGGGGCTCGGACTGAAGCTTTCTTT.